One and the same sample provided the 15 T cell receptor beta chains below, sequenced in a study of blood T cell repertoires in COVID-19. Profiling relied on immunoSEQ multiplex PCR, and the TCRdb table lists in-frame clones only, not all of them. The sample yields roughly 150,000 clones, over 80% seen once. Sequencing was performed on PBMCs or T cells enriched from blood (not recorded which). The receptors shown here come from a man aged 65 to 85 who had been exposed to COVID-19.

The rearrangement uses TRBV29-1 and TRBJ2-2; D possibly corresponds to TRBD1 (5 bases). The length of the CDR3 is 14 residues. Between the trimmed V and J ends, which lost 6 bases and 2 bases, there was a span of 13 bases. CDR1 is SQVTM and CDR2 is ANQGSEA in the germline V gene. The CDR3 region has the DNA TGCAGCGTCCAAGACAGCCTTAACACCGGGGAGCTGTTTTTT. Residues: CSVQDSLNTGELFF.

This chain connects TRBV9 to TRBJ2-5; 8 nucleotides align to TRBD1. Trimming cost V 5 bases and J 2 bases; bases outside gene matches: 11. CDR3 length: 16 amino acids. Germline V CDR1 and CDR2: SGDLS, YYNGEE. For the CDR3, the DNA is TGTGCCAGCAGTACCAGAGTGACAGGGGTTCAAGAGACCCAGTACTTC. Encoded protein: CASSTRVTGVQETQYF.

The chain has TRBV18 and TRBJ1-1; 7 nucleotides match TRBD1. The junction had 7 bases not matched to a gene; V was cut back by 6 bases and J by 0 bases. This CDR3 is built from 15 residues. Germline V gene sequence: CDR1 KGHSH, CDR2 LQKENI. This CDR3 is CASSTRQGMNTEAFF. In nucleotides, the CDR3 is TGTGCCAGCTCGACGAGACAGGGCATGAACACTGAAGCTTTCTTT.

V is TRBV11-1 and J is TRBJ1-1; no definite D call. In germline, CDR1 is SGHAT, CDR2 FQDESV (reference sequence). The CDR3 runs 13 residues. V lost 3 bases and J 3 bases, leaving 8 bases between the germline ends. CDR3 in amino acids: CASSFSLYTEAFF. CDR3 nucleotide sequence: TGTGCCAGCAGCTTTTCCCTGTACACTGAAGCTTTCTTT.

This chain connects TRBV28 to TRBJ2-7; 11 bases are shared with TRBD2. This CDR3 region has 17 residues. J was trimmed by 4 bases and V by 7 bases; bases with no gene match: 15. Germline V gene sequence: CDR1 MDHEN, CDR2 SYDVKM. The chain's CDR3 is CASISDRGSGRAYEQYF. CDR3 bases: TGTGCCAGCATTTCGGACAGGGGTAGCGGGAGGGCTTACGAGCAGTACTTC.

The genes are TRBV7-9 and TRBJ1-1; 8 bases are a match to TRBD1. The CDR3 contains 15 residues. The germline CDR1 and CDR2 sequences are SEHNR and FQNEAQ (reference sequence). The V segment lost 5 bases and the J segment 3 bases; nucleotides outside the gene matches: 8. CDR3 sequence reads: CASSPAQGAHTEAFF. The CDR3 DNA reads TGTGCCAGCAGCCCTGCCCAGGGGGCGCACACTGAAGCTTTCTTT.

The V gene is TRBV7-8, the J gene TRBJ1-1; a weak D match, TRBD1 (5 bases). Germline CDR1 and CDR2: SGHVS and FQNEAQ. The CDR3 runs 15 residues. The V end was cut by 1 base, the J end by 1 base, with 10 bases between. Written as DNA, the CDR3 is TGTGCCAGCAGCTTAGGTACAGGTGCGAACACTGAAGCTTTCTTT. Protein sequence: CASSLGTGANTEAFF.

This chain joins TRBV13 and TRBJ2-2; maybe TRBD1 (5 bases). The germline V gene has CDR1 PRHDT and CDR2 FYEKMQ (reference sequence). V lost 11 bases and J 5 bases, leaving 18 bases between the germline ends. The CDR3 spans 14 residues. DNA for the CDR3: TGTGCCTTCCCAGCCACTTCAGGGACCGGGGAGCTGTTTTTT. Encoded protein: CAFPATSGTGELFF. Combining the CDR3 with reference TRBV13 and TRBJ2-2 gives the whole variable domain AAGVIQSPRHLIKEKRETATLKCYPIPRHDTVYWYQQGPGQDPQFLISFYEKMQSDKGSIPDRFSAQQFSDYHSELNMSSLELGDSALYFCAFPATSGTGELFFGEGSRLTVL.

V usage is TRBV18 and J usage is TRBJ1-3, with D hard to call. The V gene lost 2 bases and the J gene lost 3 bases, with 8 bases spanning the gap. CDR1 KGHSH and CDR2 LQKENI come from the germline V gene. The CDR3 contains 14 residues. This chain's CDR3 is CASSPDGNGNTIYF. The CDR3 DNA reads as TGTGCCAGCTCACCAGACGGGAATGGAAACACCATATATTTT.

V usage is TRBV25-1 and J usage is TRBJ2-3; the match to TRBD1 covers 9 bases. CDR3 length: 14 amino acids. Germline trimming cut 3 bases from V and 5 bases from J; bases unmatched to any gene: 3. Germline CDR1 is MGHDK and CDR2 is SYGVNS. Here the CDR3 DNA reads TGTGCCAGCAGTGACACAGGGGGCAGAGATACGCAGTATTTT. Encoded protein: CASSDTGGRDTQYF.

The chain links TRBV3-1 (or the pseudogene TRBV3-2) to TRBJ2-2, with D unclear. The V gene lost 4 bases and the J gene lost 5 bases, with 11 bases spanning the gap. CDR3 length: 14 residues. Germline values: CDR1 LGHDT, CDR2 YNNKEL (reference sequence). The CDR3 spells CASSREVGTGELFF. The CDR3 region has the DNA TGTGCCAGCAGCCGAGAGGTCGGGACCGGGGAGCTGTTTTTT.

The CDR3 reads CASSPRGTSGSITYEQYF. The CDR3 DNA sequence: TGCGCCAGCAGCCCCAGAGGGACTAGCGGGAGTATTACCTACGAGCAGTACTTC. V usage is TRBV4-3 and J usage is TRBJ2-7; the match to TRBD2 covers 14 bases. CDR3 size: 18 residues. Germline CDR1 and CDR2: LGHNA and YSLEER. Trimming removed 4 bases from V and 2 bases from J; junction bases left unmatched: 10.

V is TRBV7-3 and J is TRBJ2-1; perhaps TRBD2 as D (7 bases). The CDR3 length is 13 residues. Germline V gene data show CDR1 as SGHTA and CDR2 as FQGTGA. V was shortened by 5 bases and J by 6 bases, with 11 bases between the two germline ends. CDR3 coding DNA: TGTGCCAGCAGCCTGGGGGGGCCCAATGAGCAGTTCTTC. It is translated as CASSLGGPNEQFF.

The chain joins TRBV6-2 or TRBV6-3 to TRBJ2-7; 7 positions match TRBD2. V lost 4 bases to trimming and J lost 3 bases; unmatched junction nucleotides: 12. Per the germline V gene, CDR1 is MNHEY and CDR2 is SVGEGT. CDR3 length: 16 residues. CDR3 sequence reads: CASSSGWGRGSYEQYF. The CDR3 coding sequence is TGTGCCAGCAGTTCGGGTTGGGGTCGCGGGAGCTACGAGCAGTACTTC.

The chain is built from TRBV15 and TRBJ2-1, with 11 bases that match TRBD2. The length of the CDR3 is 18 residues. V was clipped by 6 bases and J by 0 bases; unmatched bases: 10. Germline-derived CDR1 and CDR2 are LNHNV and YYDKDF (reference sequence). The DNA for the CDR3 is TGTGCCACCAGGCTAGCGGGGGGTCCTTCTAGCTCCTACAATGAGCAGTTCTTC. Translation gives CATRLAGGPSSSYNEQFF. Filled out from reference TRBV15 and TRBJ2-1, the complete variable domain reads DAMVIQNPRYQVTQFGKPVTLSCSQTLNHNVMYWYQQKSSQAPKLLFHYYDKDFNNEADTPDNFQSRRPNTSFCFLDIRSPGLGDTAMYLCATRLAGGPSSSYNEQFFGPGTRLTVL.